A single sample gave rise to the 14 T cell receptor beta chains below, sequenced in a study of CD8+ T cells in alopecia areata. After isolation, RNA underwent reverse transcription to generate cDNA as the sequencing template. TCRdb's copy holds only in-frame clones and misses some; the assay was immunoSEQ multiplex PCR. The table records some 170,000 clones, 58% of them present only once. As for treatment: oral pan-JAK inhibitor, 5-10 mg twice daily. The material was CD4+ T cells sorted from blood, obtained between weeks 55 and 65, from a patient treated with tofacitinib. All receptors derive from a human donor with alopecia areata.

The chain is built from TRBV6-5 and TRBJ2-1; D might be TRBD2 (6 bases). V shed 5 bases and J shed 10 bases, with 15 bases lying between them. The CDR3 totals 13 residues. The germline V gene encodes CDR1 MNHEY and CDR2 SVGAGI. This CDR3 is CASSRGGDAEQFF. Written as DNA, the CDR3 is TGTGCCAGCAGTCGCGGAGGGGACGCGGAGCAGTTCTTC.

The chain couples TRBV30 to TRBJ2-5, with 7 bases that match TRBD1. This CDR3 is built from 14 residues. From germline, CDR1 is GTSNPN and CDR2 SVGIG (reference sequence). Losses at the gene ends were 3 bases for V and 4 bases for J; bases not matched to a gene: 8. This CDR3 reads CAWSHTGAPETQYF. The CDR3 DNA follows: TGTGCCTGGAGCCACACAGGGGCCCCAGAGACCCAGTACTTC.

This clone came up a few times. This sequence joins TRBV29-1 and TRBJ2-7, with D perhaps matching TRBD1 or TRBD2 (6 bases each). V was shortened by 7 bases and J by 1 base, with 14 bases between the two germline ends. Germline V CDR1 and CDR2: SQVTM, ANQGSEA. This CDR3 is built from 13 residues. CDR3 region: CSAGTGRSYEQYF. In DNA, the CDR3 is TGCAGCGCCGGAACAGGGAGGTCCTACGAGCAGTACTTC.

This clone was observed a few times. The CDR3 DNA is TGTGCCAGCAGCCCAATTCAGGGAGGGGAGTACTTC. This translates into CASSPIQGGEYF. The chain links TRBV7-9 to TRBJ2-7, with 7 bases fitting TRBD2. Germline loops: CDR1 SEHNR, CDR2 FQNEAQ (reference sequence). CDR3 size: 12 residues. With V trimmed by 5 bases and J by 11 bases, 9 bases remained unmatched.

CDR3: CAWSVFAGNGDTQYF. The CDR3 coding sequence is TGTGCCTGGAGTGTATTTGCGGGGAACGGGGATACGCAGTATTTT. The rearrangement joins TRBV30 to TRBJ2-3, with TRBD2 as a possible D gene (6 bases). CDR1 and CDR2 from the germline V gene are GTSNPN and SVGIG (reference sequence). V dropped 0 bases and J dropped 6 bases, with 16 bases sitting between them. The CDR3 loop spans 15 amino acids.

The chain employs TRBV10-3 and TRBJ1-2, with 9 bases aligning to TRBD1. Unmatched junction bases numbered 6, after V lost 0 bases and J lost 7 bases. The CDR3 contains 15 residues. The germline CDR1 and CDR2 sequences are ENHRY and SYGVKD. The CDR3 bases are TGTGCCATCAGTGAGTCCGGACAGGGGAGGAGTGGCTACACCTTC. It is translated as CAISESGQGRSGYTF.

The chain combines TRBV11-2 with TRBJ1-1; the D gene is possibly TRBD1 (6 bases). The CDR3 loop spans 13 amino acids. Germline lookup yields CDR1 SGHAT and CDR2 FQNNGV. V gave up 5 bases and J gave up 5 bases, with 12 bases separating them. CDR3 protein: CASSAHRETEAFF. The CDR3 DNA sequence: TGTGCCAGCAGCGCACACAGGGAAACTGAAGCTTTCTTT.

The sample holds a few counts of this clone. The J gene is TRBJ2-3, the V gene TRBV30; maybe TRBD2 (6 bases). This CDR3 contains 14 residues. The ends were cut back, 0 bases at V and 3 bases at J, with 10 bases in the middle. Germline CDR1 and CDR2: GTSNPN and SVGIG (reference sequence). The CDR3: CAWSVGAGTDTQYF. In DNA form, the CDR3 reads TGTGCCTGGAGTGTCGGGGCGGGGACAGATACGCAGTATTTT.

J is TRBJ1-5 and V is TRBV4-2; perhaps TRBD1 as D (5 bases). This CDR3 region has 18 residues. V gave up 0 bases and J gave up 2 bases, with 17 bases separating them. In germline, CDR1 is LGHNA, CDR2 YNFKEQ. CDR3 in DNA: TGTGCCAGCAGCCAAGACCCAATCTCGGGGGAGGGCAATCAGCCCCAGCATTTT. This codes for CASSQDPISGEGNQPQHF.

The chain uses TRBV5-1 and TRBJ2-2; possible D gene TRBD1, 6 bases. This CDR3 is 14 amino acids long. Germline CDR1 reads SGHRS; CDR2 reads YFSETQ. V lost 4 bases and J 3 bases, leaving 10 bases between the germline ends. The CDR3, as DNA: TGCGCCAGCAGCGGTCAGGGGTACACCGGGGAGCTGTTTTTT. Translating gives CASSGQGYTGELFF.

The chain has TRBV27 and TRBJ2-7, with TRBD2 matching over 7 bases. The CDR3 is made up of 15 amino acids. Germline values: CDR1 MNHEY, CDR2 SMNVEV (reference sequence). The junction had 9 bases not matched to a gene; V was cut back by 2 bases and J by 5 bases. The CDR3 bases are TGTGCCAGCAGTTTACGGGGGACTACAGGCAACGAGCAGTACTTC. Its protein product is CASSLRGTTGNEQYF.

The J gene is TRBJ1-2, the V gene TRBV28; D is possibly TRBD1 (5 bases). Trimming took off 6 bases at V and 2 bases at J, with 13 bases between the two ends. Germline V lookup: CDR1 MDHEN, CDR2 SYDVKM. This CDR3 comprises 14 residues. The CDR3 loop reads CASSPTGGNYGYTF. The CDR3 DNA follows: TGTGCCAGCAGCCCTACTGGGGGGAACTATGGCTACACCTTC.

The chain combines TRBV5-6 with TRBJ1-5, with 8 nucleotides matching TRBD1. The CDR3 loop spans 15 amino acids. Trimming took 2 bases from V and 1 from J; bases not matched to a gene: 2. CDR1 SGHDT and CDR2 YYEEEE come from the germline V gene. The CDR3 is CASSLQGGSNQPQHF. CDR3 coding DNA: TGTGCCAGCAGCTTACAGGGGGGAAGCAATCAGCCCCAGCATTTT.

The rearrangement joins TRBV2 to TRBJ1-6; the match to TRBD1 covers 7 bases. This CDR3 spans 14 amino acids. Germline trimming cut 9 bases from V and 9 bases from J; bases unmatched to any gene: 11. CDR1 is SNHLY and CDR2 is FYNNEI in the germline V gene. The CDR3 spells CARGGPGQSSPLHF. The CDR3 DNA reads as TGTGCCAGGGGGGGACCGGGACAGTCTTCACCCCTCCACTTT.